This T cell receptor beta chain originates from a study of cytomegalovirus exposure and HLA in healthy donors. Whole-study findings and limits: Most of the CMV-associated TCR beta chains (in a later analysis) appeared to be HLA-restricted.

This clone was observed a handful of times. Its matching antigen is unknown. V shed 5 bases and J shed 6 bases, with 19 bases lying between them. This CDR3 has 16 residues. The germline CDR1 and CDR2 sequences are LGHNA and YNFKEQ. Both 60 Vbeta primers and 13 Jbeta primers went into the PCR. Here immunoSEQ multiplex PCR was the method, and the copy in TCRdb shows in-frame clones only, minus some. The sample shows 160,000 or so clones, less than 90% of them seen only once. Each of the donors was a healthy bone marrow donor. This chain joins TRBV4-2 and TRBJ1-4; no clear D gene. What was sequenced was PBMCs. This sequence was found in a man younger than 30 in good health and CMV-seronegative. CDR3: CASSTFWRASDEKLFF. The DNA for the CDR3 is TGTGCCAGCAGCACCTTCTGGCGGGCGTCGGATGAAAAACTGTTTTTT.